This T cell receptor beta chain was documented in a study of OX40 agonist ivuxolimab in advanced cancers. Regarding the study in general: Ivuxolimab was a fully human IgG2 agonistic monoclonal antibody targeting the costimulatory receptor OX40 (CD134). Partial responses occurred in three dose-escalation patients, of whom one had hepatocellular carcinoma and two had cutaneous melanoma. The paper covers the monotherapy dose-escalation part of the phase I ivuxolimab trial, which included N of about 56 patients. The dose-escalation cohort was roughly 83% male with a mean age of roughly 60 years, ranging from roughly 20 to 80. Intravenous ivuxolimab was administered to patients every 2 weeks at six dose levels: 0.01, 0.1, 0.3, 1.5, 3 and 10 mg/kg. The point of sequencing TCRbeta in the periphery was to test whether ivuxolimab changed TCR sequence diversity and drove clonal T-cell expansion. Patients were allowed to have had prior anti-PD-1, anti-PD-L1 or anti-CTLA-4 therapy, and 40% of the dose-escalation patients had been treated with checkpoint inhibitors. Among the roughly 52 dose-escalation patients, some 20 had hepatocellular carcinoma, around 15 melanoma, 9 renal cell carcinoma and 9 head and neck cancer.

Study-wide conclusions, independent of this receptor: After ivuxolimab, expanded clones were on average more numerous among CD8+ T cells than among CD4+ T cells. Low levels of normalized T-cell clonal expansion were also seen in some patients who did not respond. In the 0.1-3.0 mg/kg groups, partial responders had among the lowest normalized peripheral clonal expansion, particularly in CD8+ T cells. Clonal expansion of both CD4+ and CD8+ blood T cells was observed from baseline to week 6 at doses 0.1 to 3.0 mg/kg. The antigen specificity of the peripheral T cells that underwent clonal expansion was not determined.

Patients with a history of autoimmune disease or receiving systemic immunosuppression were excluded from the trial. Peripheral blood for TCR sequencing was collected from all dose cohorts at baseline, on cycle 4 day 1, and on cycle 7 day 1. Samples came from an open-label, multicenter, first-in-human phase I dose-escalation trial of ivuxolimab. The trial enrolled adults with locally advanced or metastatic head and neck squamous cell, hepatocellular, melanoma or renal cell carcinoma. CD4+ and CD8+ T cells were sorted separately from peripheral blood before TCR sequencing. Genomic DNA was isolated from the sorted cells so that the TCRbeta CDR3 region could be sequenced. TCRbeta CDR3 regions were sequenced using the immunoSEQ Assay. The table comes from immuneACCESS by way of TCRdb, which keeps in-frame sequences with V and J called. Part of the clones is missing from these tables; in studies checked, under half for an unresolved V gene and the rest for unknown reasons. This sample gives 130,000 or so clones in total; less than 95% of them show up just once. The ten largest clones add up to about 1% of the sample.

As for this clone: Its specific antigen is unknown. No much larger clone exists at a distance of one base, and base qualities are not known.

The CDR3, cysteine through phenylalanine, is 17 amino acids long. The DNA shown is the 51-base CDR3, in frame from base 1. Trimming costs V 4 bases and J 0 bases, and their ends lie 18 bases apart. CDR1 and CDR2 are drawn from the germline V gene: SGHDN, FVKESK. This chain joins TRBV14 to TRBJ1-2, with an unclear D gene assignment. Source: CD4+ or CD8+ T cells sorted from blood, taken in a trial of the OX40 agonist ivuxolimab. The TCR sequence derives from an adult with an advanced solid tumor such as melanoma, head and neck, liver or kidney cancer. The DNA sequence is as follows: TGTGCCAGCAGCCCGCGGGTTCTGGCAGCCTCTAACTATGGCTACACCTTC. Its protein reads: CASSPRVLAASNYGYTF.